Presented here are 31 T cell receptor beta chains from one specimen sequenced in a study of blood T cell repertoires in COVID-19. Using immunoSEQ multiplex PCR, the repertoire was profiled, and TCRdb retains in-frame clones only, with some absent. The sample has around 82,000 clones, 75% to 85% seen once. The source material was peripheral blood. The receptors stem from a man over 45 with COVID-19, enrolled during active disease.

The CDR3 nucleotides are TGTGCCAGCAGTTTTGCAGGGGTCGACGAGCAGTACTTC. Translating gives CASSFAGVDEQYF. The chain uses TRBV28 and TRBJ2-7; the D gene is possibly TRBD1 (6 bases). The CDR3 runs 13 residues. Germline values: CDR1 MDHEN, CDR2 SYDVKM. With 3 bases removed from V and 5 bases from J, the gap between germline ends came to 11 bases.

V gene TRBV7-2 combines with J gene TRBJ2-3; 7 bases map to TRBD2. The CDR3 runs 17 residues. J was trimmed by 6 bases and V by 1 base; bases with no gene match: 13. Germline CDR1 is SGHTA and CDR2 is FQGNSA. The CDR3 DNA reads as TGTGCCAGCAGCTTAGAGGGTCGCGGGAGTGGCAGGGATACGCAGTATTTT. Translating it yields CASSLEGRGSGRDTQYF.

V usage is TRBV9 and J usage is TRBJ1-1; TRBD1 aligns across 8 bases. The junction had 3 bases not matched to a gene; V was cut back by 4 bases and J by 1 base. The CDR3 covers 14 residues. Looked up from germline, CDR1 is SGDLS and CDR2 is YYNGEE. CDR3 sequence reads: CASSPGQGNTEAFF. The CDR3 bases are TGTGCCAGCAGCCCAGGACAGGGGAACACTGAAGCTTTCTTT.

The chain joins TRBV28 to TRBJ2-5; D gene unclear. The germline V gene encodes CDR1 MDHEN and CDR2 SYDVKM. The CDR3 length is 13 residues. The V and J ends lost 5 bases and 3 bases respectively, with 10 bases between them. The CDR3 protein is CASSSVSEETQYF. CDR3 coding DNA: TGTGCCAGCAGTAGTGTTTCAGAAGAGACCCAGTACTTC.

A few counts support this clone. The chain recombines TRBV2 with TRBJ1-4; a weak D match, TRBD1 (5 bases). This CDR3 region has 16 residues. V lost 4 bases and J 0 bases, leaving 12 bases between the germline ends. From germline, CDR1 is SNHLY and CDR2 FYNNEI. The DNA of the CDR3 is TGTGCCAGCAGTGGCCCAGGGTTCTCAACTAATGAAAAACTGTTTTTT. It yields the protein CASSGPGFSTNEKLFF.

CDR3 in amino acids: CASSPQTSGSAYNEQFF. In nucleotides, the CDR3 is TGTGCCAGCAGCCCGCAGACTAGCGGGAGTGCCTACAATGAGCAGTTCTTC. V and J are TRBV4-2 and TRBJ2-1, with TRBD2 matching over 12 bases. V gave up 4 bases and J gave up 2 bases; unmatched junction bases: 6. The CDR3 loop spans 17 amino acids. The germline gives CDR1 LGHNA, CDR2 YNFKEQ.

This clone was seen only once. V is TRBV30 and J is TRBJ2-4; 12 bases map to TRBD2. In germline, CDR1 is GTSNPN, CDR2 SVGIG (reference sequence). The length of the CDR3 is 17 residues. Trimming removed 2 bases from V and 0 bases from J; junction bases left unmatched: 5. The CDR3 spells CAWSPRTSGVAKNIQYF. CDR3 coding DNA: TGTGCCTGGAGTCCTCGGACTAGCGGGGTAGCCAAAAACATTCAGTACTTC.

The chain recombines TRBV27 with TRBJ1-2, with 9 bases aligning to TRBD1. Germline assignment: CDR1 MNHEY and CDR2 SMNVEV (reference sequence). This CDR3 contains 13 residues. Losses at the gene ends were 6 bases for V and 6 bases for J; bases not matched to a gene: 5. The CDR3 is CASSYRGQNGYTF. CDR3 bases: TGTGCCAGCAGCTACAGGGGGCAGAATGGCTACACCTTC.

The J gene is TRBJ1-4, the V gene TRBV6-5; TRBD1 matches 8 bases. The ends lost 4 bases at V and 8 bases at J; junction bases unmatched: 6. CDR1 and CDR2 (germline): MNHEY, SVGAGI. The CDR3 contains 14 residues. CDR3 in amino acids: CASSSSGGREKLFF. In DNA form, the CDR3 reads TGTGCCAGCAGTTCCTCAGGGGGCAGGGAAAAACTGTTTTTT.

The V call is TRBV9, the J call TRBJ2-1; tentative D call: TRBD1 (6 bases). The CDR3 is 13 amino acids. CDR1 is SGDLS, CDR2 YYNGEE, per germline. Trimming took off 3 bases at V and 13 bases at J, with 17 bases between the two ends. The CDR3 nucleotides read TGTGCCAGCAGCGATCAACGGGACAAACCCCAGTTCTTC. It translates to CASSDQRDKPQFF.

Here the CDR3 reads CASSQEGTGVSPLHF. In DNA form, the CDR3 reads TGCGCCAGCAGCCAAGAGGGGACAGGGGTTTCACCCCTCCACTTT. The chain joins TRBV4-1 to TRBJ1-6; 10 positions match TRBD1. Losses at the gene ends were 0 bases for V and 9 bases for J; bases not matched to a gene: 2. Germline V CDR1 and CDR2: MGHRA, YSYEKL. This CDR3 has 15 amino acids.

J is TRBJ1-6 and V is TRBV3-1 (or the pseudogene TRBV3-2); D call uncertain. Germline V gives CDR1 LGHDT, CDR2 YNNKEL (reference sequence). This CDR3 is built from 15 residues. V shed 1 base and J shed 7 bases, with 11 bases lying between them. This CDR3 reads CASSQAPGGNSPLHF. The CDR3 coding sequence is TGTGCCAGCAGCCAAGCGCCAGGAGGAAATTCACCCCTCCACTTT.

J is TRBJ1-1 and V is TRBV6-4; a possible D gene is TRBD1 (5 bases). V gave up 8 bases and J gave up 1 base, with 11 bases separating them. The CDR3 spans 13 residues. Germline CDR1 MRHNA, CDR2 SNTAGT. In DNA, the CDR3 is TGTGCCAGCGCCCGACAGAGGAACACTGAAGCTTTCTTT. Its protein is CASARQRNTEAFF.

The chain uses TRBV19 and TRBJ2-3; TRBD2 aligns across 7 bases. V shed 6 bases, J shed 0 bases, and the junction held 3 bases outside the gene matches. Per germline, CDR1 LNHDA and CDR2 SQIVND (reference sequence). The CDR3 loop spans 14 amino acids. For the CDR3, the DNA is TGTGCCAGTAGCTGGGAGGGTAGCACAGATACGCAGTATTTT. It encodes CASSWEGSTDTQYF.

In the case of this clone: At one end, the junction sequence differs from germline, possibly due to a read error. Other nucleotide sequences from this sample produce the same CDR3. The V and J genes are TRBV14 and TRBJ2-7, with a possible D match to TRBD1 (5 bases). The CDR3 consists of 15 residues. Germline values: CDR1 SGHDN, CDR2 FVKESK. The CDR3 DNA reads TGTGCCAGCAGCCAAGGGTGGGGCTACTCCTACGAGCAGTACTTT. Protein sequence: CASSQGWGYSYEQYF.

The chain carries TRBV13 and TRBJ1-2; 7 nucleotides line up with TRBD1. V dropped 5 bases and J dropped 7; count of bases not matched to a gene: 7. The CDR3 consists of 13 residues. The V gene's germline CDR1 is PRHDT and CDR2 FYEKMQ (reference sequence). The CDR3 DNA is TGTGCCAGCAGCCCACAGGGGCTTCGTGGCTACACCTTC. Its translation is CASSPQGLRGYTF.

V gene TRBV28 combines with J gene TRBJ2-7, with D perhaps matching TRBD1 (5 bases). Deletions cut 6 bases from V and 3 bases from J, with 18 bases between. Germline assignment: CDR1 MDHEN and CDR2 SYDVKM. This CDR3 is built from 15 residues. This CDR3 is CASSTRQFRNYEQYF. The CDR3 coding sequence is TGTGCCAGCAGCACCAGACAGTTCAGGAACTACGAGCAGTACTTC.

The chain joins TRBV6-6 to TRBJ1-5; a possible D gene is TRBD1 (6 bases). This CDR3 is 15 amino acids long. Looked up from germline, CDR1 is MNHNY and CDR2 is SVGAGI (reference sequence). V gave up 3 bases and J gave up 2 bases, with 11 bases separating them. The CDR3 region has the DNA TGTGCCAGCAGTTATGGGACACCGGGCAATCAGCCCCAGCATTTT. Amino acids: CASSYGTPGNQPQHF.

V is TRBV6-2 or TRBV6-3 and J is TRBJ1-5; D is perhaps TRBD1 (5 bases). The germline V gene encodes CDR1 MNHEY and CDR2 SVGEGT. Trimming stripped 0 bases from V and 4 bases from J, with 10 bases between. CDR3 size: 15 residues. The CDR3 spells CASSYSSGGNQPQHF. For the CDR3, the DNA is TGTGCCAGCAGTTACTCGTCTGGGGGGAATCAGCCCCAGCATTTT.

This chain uses TRBV29-1 with TRBJ2-6; tentative D call: TRBD1 (6 bases). V was shortened by 3 bases and J by 1 base, with 13 bases between the two germline ends. Germline-derived CDR1 and CDR2 are SQVTM and ANQGSEA. This CDR3 region has 16 residues. CDR3 loop: CSVDQGPTSGANVLTF. The CDR3 region has the DNA TGCAGCGTTGATCAGGGGCCTACGTCTGGGGCCAACGTCCTGACTTTC.

The chain uses TRBV5-4 and TRBJ2-7, with 10 bases that match TRBD2. CDR1 is SGHNT and CDR2 is YYREEE in the germline V gene (reference sequence). CDR3 length: 16 amino acids. The junction had 7 bases not matched to a gene; V was cut back by 0 bases and J by 4 bases. The CDR3 sequence is CASSLAPSGSYYEQYF. The CDR3 coding sequence is TGTGCCAGCAGCTTGGCCCCTAGCGGGAGCTATTACGAGCAGTACTTC.

The genes are TRBV2 and TRBJ1-1; 7 nucleotides line up with TRBD1. The CDR3 totals 15 residues. Germline CDR1 and CDR2: SNHLY and FYNNEI. V gave up 6 bases and J gave up 7 bases; unmatched junction bases: 14. In nucleotides, the CDR3 is TGTGCCAGCAGGAGGGACAGATTCGGTTCGGGTGAAGCTTTCTTT. Translated: CASRRDRFGSGEAFF.

The chain links TRBV9 to TRBJ1-6; D remains ambiguous. CDR1 and CDR2 (germline): SGDLS, YYNGEE. V shed 0 bases and J shed 3 bases, with 10 bases lying between them. The CDR3 spans 16 residues. CDR3 DNA: TGTGCCAGCAGCGTAGTCCCTGAACACTATAATTCACCCCTCCACTTT. It specifies CASSVVPEHYNSPLHF.

Comments on this clone: Its ends do not fully match the called genes, so a read error is possible. The chain carries TRBV6-1 and TRBJ1-1, with a possible D match to TRBD1 (5 bases). The CDR3 is 15 residues long. The germline V gene has CDR1 MNHNS and CDR2 SASEGT. The CDR3 spells CASREERQLNTEAFF. Written as DNA, the CDR3 is TGTGCCAGCAGGGAAGAGAGACAGCTGAACACTGAAGCTTTCTTT.

This rearrangement joins TRBV24-1 to TRBJ2-1; 8 bases fit TRBD1. Germline CDR1 KGHDR, CDR2 SFDVKD. This CDR3 has 14 amino acids. V was pared by 9 bases and J by 1 base, with 4 bases of the junction left unmatched. DNA of the CDR3: TGTGCCACCTTCCGGGACAGGTCCTACAATGAGCAGTTCTTC. Its protein product is CATFRDRSYNEQFF.

The genes are TRBV30 and TRBJ2-7; possibly TRBD1 for D (5 bases). V was trimmed by 2 bases and J by 3 bases, leaving 8 bases between them. The CDR3 spans 12 residues. CDR1 is GTSNPN and CDR2 is SVGIG in the germline V gene (reference sequence). Here the CDR3 DNA reads TGTGCCTGGAGTCATAGGGGCTACGAGCAGTACTTC. Residues: CAWSHRGYEQYF. Looking up the rest from reference TRBV30 and TRBJ2-7 gives the full variable domain: SQTIHQWPATLVQPVGSPLSLECTVEGTSNPNLYWYRQAAGRGLQLLFYSVGIGQISSEVPQNLSASRPQDRQFILSSKKLLLSDSGFYLCAWSHRGYEQYFGPGTRLTVT.

The chain joins TRBV2 to TRBJ2-6, with D possibly being TRBD2 (5 bases). CDR3 length: 15 residues. Trimming stripped 9 bases from V and 0 bases from J, with 12 bases between. Germline CDR1 is SNHLY and CDR2 is FYNNEI. The CDR3 region is CASKRDFSGANVLTF. The CDR3 nucleotides are TGTGCCAGTAAGAGGGATTTCTCTGGGGCCAACGTCCTGACTTTC.

The chain is built from TRBV5-1 and TRBJ2-6; D may be TRBD1 (5 bases). V gave up 0 bases and J gave up 0 bases, with 7 bases separating them. Germline V gene lookup returns CDR1 SGHRS and CDR2 YFSETQ. The CDR3 has 16 amino acids. The DNA for the CDR3 is TGCGCCAGCAGCTTGGGACAGTTCTCTGGGGCCAACGTCCTGACTTTC. Translating gives CASSLGQFSGANVLTF.

The chain carries TRBV18 and TRBJ1-4; no firm D call. This CDR3 has 14 amino acids. In germline, CDR1 is KGHSH, CDR2 LQKENI. V lost 3 bases to trimming and J lost 5 bases, with 10 bases between them. CDR3 nucleotide sequence: TGTGCCAGCTCACCTGGGAGGGTGAATGAAAAACTGTTTTTT. This translates into CASSPGRVNEKLFF.

The chain has TRBV7-3 and TRBJ2-7, with TRBD2 identical over 8 bases. The J segment lost 6 bases and the V segment lost 1 base, leaving 5 bases of the junction unmatched. Germline CDR1 reads SGHTA; CDR2 reads FQGTGA. This CDR3 is built from 14 residues. CDR3 residues: CASSLIGAGGEQYF. The CDR3 DNA reads TGTGCCAGCAGCTTAATTGGGGCGGGGGGCGAGCAGTACTTC.

The chain uses TRBV2 and TRBJ1-5; tentative D call: TRBD1 (5 bases). Germline V gene sequence: CDR1 SNHLY, CDR2 FYNNEI. The CDR3 spans 16 residues. The ends were cut back, 5 bases at V and 2 bases at J, with 16 bases in the middle. CDR3 loop: CASSRGGTEGNQPQHF. CDR3 sequence (DNA): TGTGCCAGCAGTCGGGGGGGGACCGAGGGCAATCAGCCCCAGCATTTT.